The clone carrying this TCR beta chain has more than one count but fewer than ten. The data were taken from a study of blood T cells in healthy people across ages. V shed 0 bases and J shed 4 bases, with 9 bases lying between them. The CDR3 has 13 residues. Germline V gene sequence: CDR1 DFQATT, CDR2 SNEGSKA (reference sequence). Caucasian individuals from Russia who were healthy and aged 6 to 90 acted as donors. The use of a sample-barcoded 5' primer and a J-beta primer mix characterized a second PCR of about 6 to 12 cycles. TCRdb itself ran the 5' RACE reads through MiXCR, one entry per CDR3 protein. Of about 1.4 million distinct CDR3 sequences listed, 59% are singletons.

The V gene is TRBV20-1, the J gene TRBJ2-5; a weak D match, TRBD2 (5 bases). The TCR comes from a man younger than 30 in good health. Sequencing was done on a sample of blood. CDR3 loop: CSARDYGVETQYF. In DNA, the CDR3 is TGCAGTGCTAGAGATTACGGGGTAGAGACCCAGTACTTC.